These 15 T cell receptor beta chains were sequenced from one sample in a study of tumor-infiltrating lymphocytes in localized non-small cell lung cancer. TCRdb's table, derived via immunoSEQ multiplex PCR, lists solely in-frame clones and lacks some. The sample carries 9,500 to 13,000 clones, about 80% recorded once. The specimen was uninvolved lung tissue not adjacent to the tumor. Receptors originate from a human donor with non-small cell lung cancer.

The V and J genes are TRBV28 and TRBJ2-3; 7 positions agree with TRBD2. J lost 5 bases, V lost 6 bases, and 8 bases had no gene match. Germline V gene sequence: CDR1 MDHEN, CDR2 SYDVKM. The CDR3 is 14 amino acids. The DNA of the CDR3 is TGTGCCAGCAGGAGTTCAGGGAGGGAAGATACGCAGTATTTT. Amino acids: CASRSSGREDTQYF.

The V gene is TRBV19, the J gene TRBJ1-1, with D tentatively TRBD1 (6 bases). Germline loops: CDR1 LNHDA, CDR2 SQIVND (reference sequence). The CDR3 is 14 amino acids. The V gene lost 5 bases and the J gene lost 4 bases, with 14 bases spanning the gap. The CDR3 protein is CASSQQGRGTEAFF. In nucleotides, the CDR3 is TGTGCCAGTAGTCAACAGGGTCGGGGCACTGAAGCTTTCTTT. Combining the CDR3 with reference TRBV19 and TRBJ1-1 gives the whole variable domain DGGITQSPKYLFRKEGQNVTLSCEQNLNHDAMYWYRQDPGQGLRLIYYSQIVNDFQKGDIAEGYSVSREKKESFPLTVTSAQKNPTAFYLCASSQQGRGTEAFFGQGTRLTVV.

V gene TRBV28 combines with J gene TRBJ2-2, with unresolved D. The CDR3 extends over 15 amino acids. V was shortened by 2 bases and J by 4 bases, with 11 bases between the two germline ends. CDR1 and CDR2 from the germline V gene are MDHEN and SYDVKM. The CDR3 coding sequence is TGTGCCAGCAGTTTAGGCAGTACTTTCACCGGGGAGCTGTTTTTT. Encoded protein: CASSLGSTFTGELFF.

The sample holds a few counts of this clone. This chain connects TRBV11-2 to TRBJ1-6; D is undetermined. The CDR3 has 15 residues. V lost 1 base to trimming and J lost 7 bases, with 11 bases between them. Germline assignment: CDR1 SGHAT and CDR2 FQNNGV. CDR3 sequence reads: CASSLGSGRNSPLHF. Here the CDR3 DNA reads TGTGCCAGCAGCTTAGGTTCGGGTAGGAATTCACCCCTCCACTTT.

This clone showed up just a few times. The V call is TRBV7-2, the J call TRBJ1-5; D gene ambiguous. The CDR3 runs to 13 residues. Trimming removed 3 bases from V and 1 base from J, with 4 bases in between. Germline assignment: CDR1 SGHTA and CDR2 FQGNSA. CDR3 loop: CASSLWSNQPQHF. Written as DNA, the CDR3 is TGTGCCAGCAGCTTGTGGAGCAATCAGCCCCAGCATTTT.

The J gene is TRBJ2-1, the V gene TRBV28; maybe TRBD2 (5 bases). Germline V gene sequence: CDR1 MDHEN, CDR2 SYDVKM. CDR3 length: 16 residues. V lost 4 bases, J lost 7 bases, and 20 bases lay in between. This CDR3 reads CASSSLGSVGLNEQFF. The CDR3 coding sequence is TGTGCCAGCAGTTCCCTAGGTAGCGTGGGTCTTAATGAGCAGTTCTTC. Full variable domain (rest looked up from reference TRBV28 and TRBJ2-1): DVKVTQSSRYLVKRTGEKVFLECVQDMDHENMFWYRQDPGLGLRLIYFSYDVKMKEKGDIPEGYSVSREKKERFSLILESASTNQTSMYLCASSSLGSVGLNEQFFGPGTRLTVL.

The chain recombines TRBV27 with TRBJ1-4; possible D gene TRBD1, 5 bases. The CDR3 length is 14 residues. The V end lost 3 bases, the J end lost 4 bases, and 9 bases lay between the germline ends. Germline V CDR1 and CDR2: MNHEY, SMNVEV (reference sequence). CDR3: CASSLGGVNEKLFF. CDR3 DNA sequence: TGTGCCAGCAGTTTGGGGGGGGTTAATGAAAAACTGTTTTTT.

The rearrangement uses TRBV2 and TRBJ2-7; 7 bases match TRBD1. With V trimmed by 6 bases and J by 2 bases, 1 base remained unmatched. CDR1 and CDR2 from the germline V gene are SNHLY and FYNNEI. CDR3 length: 12 amino acids. Written as DNA, the CDR3 is TGTGCCAGCAGGGGGACAGCCTACGAGCAGTACTTC. Its protein is CASRGTAYEQYF.

The chain couples TRBV20-1 to TRBJ2-1, with D possibly being TRBD2 (6 bases). The CDR3 loop spans 11 amino acids. Trimming left V 6 bases short and J 12 bases short, with 15 bases between. CDR1 DFQATT and CDR2 SNEGSKA come from the germline V gene (reference sequence). CDR3 sequence: CSAPLSGLQFF. CDR3 in DNA: TGCAGTGCCCCACTTAGCGGACTGCAGTTCTTC.

This clone was detected only once. V is TRBV5-1 and J is TRBJ1-1, with 7 bases that match TRBD1. Trimming removed 4 bases from V and 0 bases from J; junction bases left unmatched: 6. This CDR3 region has 15 residues. CDR1 and CDR2 from the germline V gene are SGHRS and YFSETQ. This CDR3 reads CASSTRTGMNTEAFF. In DNA, the CDR3 is TGCGCCAGCAGCACCCGGACAGGCATGAACACTGAAGCTTTCTTT.

The V and J genes are TRBV5-6 and TRBJ2-5; 7 bases map to TRBD2. Losses at the gene ends were 4 bases for V and 1 base for J; bases not matched to a gene: 7. This CDR3 comprises 15 residues. Germline-derived CDR1 and CDR2 are SGHDT and YYEEEE. In nucleotides, the CDR3 is TGTGCCAGCAGCCCCATCCCTAGCGGCCAAGAGACCCAGTACTTC. Its translation: CASSPIPSGQETQYF. Using reference TRBV5-6 and TRBJ2-5 for the parts outside the CDR3, the full variable domain is DAGVTQSPTHLIKTRGQQVTLRCSPKSGHDTVSWYQQALGQGPQFIFQYYEEEERQRGNFPDRFSGHQFPNYSSELNVNALLLGDSALYLCASSPIPSGQETQYFGPGTRLLVL.

This clone was found once. V and J are TRBV2 and TRBJ2-7, with 10 bases aligning to TRBD2. This CDR3 is 14 amino acids long. The germline CDR1 and CDR2 sequences are SNHLY and FYNNEI. Trimming at V came to 7 bases and at J to 6 bases, leaving 9 bases not matched to a gene. The CDR3 sequence: CASKSSGRSGEQYF. The DNA for the CDR3 is TGTGCCAGCAAGTCTAGCGGGAGATCGGGCGAGCAGTACTTC.

The chain is built from TRBV19 and TRBJ1-2, with 9 positions matching TRBD1. V was clipped by 1 base and J by 4 bases; unmatched bases: 10. Germline V gene data show CDR1 as LNHDA and CDR2 as SQIVND (reference sequence). The CDR3 is 17 amino acids. CDR3 loop: CASSIGPDRGRGYGYTF. The CDR3 DNA is TGTGCCAGTAGTATAGGGCCGGACAGGGGAAGAGGCTATGGCTACACCTTC.

The rearrangement links TRBV5-5 to TRBJ2-7; 7 bases fit TRBD2. After removal of 0 bases from V and 0 bases from J, the junction contained 3 bases not matched to a gene. This CDR3 has 15 residues. Looked up from germline, CDR1 is SGHKS and CDR2 is YYEKEE (reference sequence). The CDR3 spells CASSLAGGFSYEQYF. The CDR3 DNA follows: TGTGCCAGCAGCTTGGCCGGGGGGTTCTCCTACGAGCAGTACTTC.

This clone was found a few times. V and J are TRBV11-2 and TRBJ1-3; D not certain. CDR3 size: 15 residues. From germline, CDR1 is SGHAT and CDR2 FQNNGV. V lost 2 bases and J lost 3, with 11 bases in between. This CDR3 is CASSLSESSGNTIYF. The CDR3 nucleotides are TGTGCCAGCAGCTTATCCGAAAGTAGTGGAAACACCATATATTTT.